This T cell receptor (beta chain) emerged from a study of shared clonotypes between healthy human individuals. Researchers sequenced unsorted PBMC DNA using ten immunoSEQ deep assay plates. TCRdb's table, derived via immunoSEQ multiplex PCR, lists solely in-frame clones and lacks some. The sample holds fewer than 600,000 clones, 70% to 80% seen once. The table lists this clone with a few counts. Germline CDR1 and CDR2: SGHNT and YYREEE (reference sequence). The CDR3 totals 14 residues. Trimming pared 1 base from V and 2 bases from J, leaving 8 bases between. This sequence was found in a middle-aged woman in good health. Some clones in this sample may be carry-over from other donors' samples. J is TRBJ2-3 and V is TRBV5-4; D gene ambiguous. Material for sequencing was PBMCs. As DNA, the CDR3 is TGTGCCAGCAGCTTGAATGCGATCACAGATACGCAGTATTTT. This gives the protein CASSLNAITDTQYF.